In this sample, the clone carrying this T cell receptor beta chain turned up a few times. TCRdb redid the calling of the RT-PCR reads with MiXCR, one entry per CDR3 protein. Here the sample spans more than 550,000 distinct CDR3 sequences, 14% being singletons. The V gene lost 0 bases and the J gene lost 9 bases, with 21 bases spanning the gap. This CDR3 contains 17 residues. Germline V gene data show CDR1 as SGHVS and CDR2 as FQNEAQ. The genes are TRBV7-8 and TRBJ1-5, with D perhaps matching TRBD1 (5 bases). The sequence was collected from a female donor in good health, serving as a healthy control. Sequencing was performed on memory CD4+ T cells from blood. The DNA for the CDR3 is TGTGCCAGCAGCTTAGCCCAAAACCGGGACGCCAAGCGGCCCCAGCATTTT. It translates to CASSLAQNRDAKRPQHF.